Below, one T cell receptor (beta chain) is given with its context. Its antigen is not identified. The record originates from a study of post-analysis software for immune sequencing data. Study summary: Relapsing-remitting, secondary progressive and progressive-relapsing courses of multiple sclerosis were included.

Unique molecular identifiers were carried by the TCR beta cDNA libraries. TCRdb independently ran MiXCR on the PCR reads; one entry per CDR3 protein. The sample holds about 760,000 distinct CDR3 sequences, 25% to 30% seen once. The CDR3 sequence is 14 residues long. Trimming cost V 6 bases and J 11 bases; bases outside gene matches: 11. Germline V CDR1 and CDR2: MNHEY, SVGAGI. General study results and limits: About 5 TRBV segments (TRBV5-6, TRBV5-1 and TRBV20-1 among them) occurred more frequently in patients than in controls.

Material for sequencing was blood. The J gene is TRBJ2-7, the V gene TRBV6-5; 12 bases are shared with TRBD1. This clonotype originated in a girl aged 10 to 17 with multiple sclerosis. The CDR3 DNA reads as TGTGCCAGCAGCTCCGGGACAGGGGGCGCGAGGGAGTACTTC. Its protein product is CASSSGTGGAREYF.